The 5 T cell receptor beta chains reported below all come from one sample, sequenced in a study of Tregs in tolerant kidney transplant recipients. Data came from immunoSEQ multiplex PCR; TCRdb stores just in-frame clones and leaves some out. Among roughly 99,000 clones, approximately 93% were seen once, and the ten largest hold around 0.45%. Sequenced here: CD4+ T cells from blood, sampled before the transplant. These receptors all stem from a human donor who received a combined kidney and bone marrow transplant.

This clone was seen more than once but under ten times. This chain links TRBV19 with TRBJ1-1; D possibly corresponds to TRBD1 (5 bases). This CDR3 is built from 16 residues. The germline CDR1 and CDR2 sequences are LNHDA and SQIVND (reference sequence). V was shortened by 3 bases and J by 0 bases, with 14 bases between the two germline ends. The CDR3 loop reads CASSMGLDSLNTEAFF. CDR3 sequence (DNA): TGTGCCAGTAGTATGGGCCTCGACAGCTTGAACACTGAAGCTTTCTTT.

The chain couples TRBV29-1 to TRBJ2-3, with 8 bases fitting TRBD1. V trimming: 5 bases; J trimming: 2 bases; junction bases outside the gene matches: 6. The CDR3 is 14 residues long. Germline assignment: CDR1 SQVTM and CDR2 ANQGSEA. The CDR3, as DNA: TGCAGCGTTTATGACAGGGGCTTCACAGATACGCAGTATTTT. Its protein product is CSVYDRGFTDTQYF.

J is TRBJ1-3 and V is TRBV7-9; D is possibly TRBD1 (5 bases). Germline CDR1 is SEHNR and CDR2 is FQNEAQ (reference sequence). Deletions cut 5 bases from V and 0 bases from J, with 11 bases between. The CDR3 runs to 15 residues. CDR3 DNA: TGTGCCAGCAGCCCGGACACCGGCTCTGGAAACACCATATATTTT. Its translation is CASSPDTGSGNTIYF.

Comments on this clone: At one of its ends the junction is not consistent with the germline gene, which may arise from a read error. Other DNA sequences of this sample code for an identical CDR3. V and J are TRBV27 and TRBJ1-6; TRBD1 matches at 7 bases. Germline-derived CDR1 and CDR2 are MNHEY and SMNVEV (reference sequence). CDR3 size: 14 residues. The CDR3 region has the DNA TGTGCCAGCAGCTTGGACAGGTATAATTCCCCCCTCCACTTT. It codes for CASSLDRYNSPLHF.

This rearrangement joins TRBV28 to TRBJ2-5; 9 nucleotides match TRBD2. The J call may be in error: the DNA end matches TRBJ2-7 better. Germline assignment: CDR1 MDHEN and CDR2 SYDVKM. This CDR3 region has 17 residues. The CDR3: CASSSRVESSGMYEQYF. In nucleotides, the CDR3 is TGTGCCAGCAGTTCACGGGTCGAATCTAGCGGGATGTACGAGCAGTACTTC.